This T cell receptor beta chain comes out of a study of shared clonotypes between healthy human individuals. Assay: immunoSEQ multiplex PCR; the TCRdb copy retains only in-frame clones and omits some. This table has hundreds of thousands of clones, 96% appearing once. Naive CD8 cells lacked CD45RO, underwent positive selection for CCR7 and left out terminally differentiated effector memory CD45RA+ cells. The ends lost 1 base at V and 3 bases at J; junction bases unmatched: 6. The CDR3 totals 15 residues. CDR1 SGHNT and CDR2 YYREEE come from the germline V gene (reference sequence). The J gene is TRBJ2-7, the V gene TRBV5-4; 8 bases align to TRBD2. The TCR originated in a woman aged 25 to 39 in good health. The specimen was naive CD8+ T cells sorted from blood. The DNA for the CDR3 is TGTGCCAGCAGCTTGAGCGGGAGCATCCTCTACGAGCAGTACTTC. It yields the protein CASSLSGSILYEQYF.